This T cell receptor (beta chain) was identified in a study of blood T cell repertoires in COVID-19. The repertoire was sequenced with immunoSEQ multiplex PCR; TCRdb's copy has only in-frame clones and lacks some. The sample records 250,000 to 300,000 clones, roughly 91% being singletons. This CDR3 region has 15 residues. Germline-derived CDR1 and CDR2 are SGHAT and FQNNGV. Trimming left V 5 bases short and J 0 bases short, with 14 bases between. The receptor was isolated from a woman between 50 and 59 years old who had been exposed to COVID-19. The sample comprised PBMCs or T cells enriched from blood (not recorded which). The chain is built from TRBV11-2 and TRBJ2-7, with D tentatively TRBD2 (6 bases). The CDR3 region has the DNA TGTGCCAGCAGCCGGCCGGCGGGGAGCTCCTACGAGCAGTACTTC. Translation gives CASSRPAGSSYEQYF. Filled out from reference TRBV11-2 and TRBJ2-7, the complete variable domain reads EAGVAQSPRYKIIEKRQSVAFWCNPISGHATLYWYQQILGQGPKLLIQFQNNGVVDDSQLPKDRFSAERLKGVDSTLKIQPAKLEDSAVYLCASSRPAGSSYEQYFGPGTRLTVT.